The clone carrying this T cell receptor beta chain was seen just once. This record belongs to a study of shared clonotypes between healthy human individuals. The data were produced by immunoSEQ multiplex PCR, yet TCRdb's version contains in-frame clones alone and is incomplete. The data show more than 900,000 clones, around three quarters seen once. The CDR3 consists of 12 residues. The TCR was taken from a man younger than 35 in good health. Some clones in this sample may be carry-over from other donors' samples. The chain links TRBV21-1 to TRBJ1-1. TRBV21-1 is designated a pseudogene. Sequenced: memory CD4+ T cells from PBMCs. Subset given: CD45RA-negative fraction. The CDR3 loop reads CASIPSRGEAFF. The CDR3, as DNA: TGTGCCAGCATACCCAGTCGGGGGGAAGCTTTCTTT.